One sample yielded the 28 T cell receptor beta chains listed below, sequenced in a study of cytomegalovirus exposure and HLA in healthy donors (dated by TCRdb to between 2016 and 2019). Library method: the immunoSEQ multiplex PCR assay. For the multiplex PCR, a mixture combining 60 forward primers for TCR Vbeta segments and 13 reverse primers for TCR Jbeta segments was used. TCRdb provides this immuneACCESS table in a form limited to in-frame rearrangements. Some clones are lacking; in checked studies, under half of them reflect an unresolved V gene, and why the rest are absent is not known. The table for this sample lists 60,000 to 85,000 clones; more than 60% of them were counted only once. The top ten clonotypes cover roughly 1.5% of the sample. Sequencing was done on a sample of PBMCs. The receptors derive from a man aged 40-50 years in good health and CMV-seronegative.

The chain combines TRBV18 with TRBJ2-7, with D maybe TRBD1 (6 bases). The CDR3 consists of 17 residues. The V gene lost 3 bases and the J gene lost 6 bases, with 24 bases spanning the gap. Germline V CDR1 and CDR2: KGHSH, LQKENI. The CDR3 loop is CASSPSGGGRVYFEQYF. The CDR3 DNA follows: TGTGCCAGCTCACCCAGTGGTGGGGGCCGGGTTTATTTCGAGCAGTACTTC. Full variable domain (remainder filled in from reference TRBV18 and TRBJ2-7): NAGVMQNPRHLVRRRGQEARLRCSPMKGHSHVYWYRQLPEEGLKFMVYLQKENIIDESGMPKERFSAEFPKEGPSILRIQQVVRGDSAAYFCASSPSGGGRVYFEQYFGPGTRLTVT.

CDR3 amino acids: CASLSGGRGYEQYF. DNA of the CDR3: TGTGCCAGCCTTTCGGGAGGGCGGGGATACGAGCAGTACTTC. This chain uses TRBV6-6 with TRBJ2-7, with TRBD2 matching over 8 bases. Trimming cost V 8 bases and J 4 bases; bases outside gene matches: 10. Germline assignment: CDR1 MNHNY and CDR2 SVGAGI (reference sequence). This CDR3 spans 14 amino acids.

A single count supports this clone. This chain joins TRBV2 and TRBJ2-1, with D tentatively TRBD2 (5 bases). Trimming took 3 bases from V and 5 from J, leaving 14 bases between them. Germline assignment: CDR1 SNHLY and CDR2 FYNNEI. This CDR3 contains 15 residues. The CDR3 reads CASSEDGVSNNEQFF. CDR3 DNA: TGTGCCAGCAGTGAGGACGGGGTCTCGAACAATGAGCAGTTCTTC.

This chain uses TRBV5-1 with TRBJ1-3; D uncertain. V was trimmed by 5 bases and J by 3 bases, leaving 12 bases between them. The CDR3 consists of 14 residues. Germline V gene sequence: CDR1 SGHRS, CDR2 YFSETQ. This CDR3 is CASRPQEYGNTIYF. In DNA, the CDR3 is TGCGCCAGCAGACCTCAGGAATATGGAAACACCATATATTTT.

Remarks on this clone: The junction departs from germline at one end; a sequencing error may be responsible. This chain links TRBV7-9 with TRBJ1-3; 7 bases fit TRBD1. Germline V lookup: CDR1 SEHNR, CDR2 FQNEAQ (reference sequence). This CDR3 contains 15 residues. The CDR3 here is CSSSEGQSVWNTIYF. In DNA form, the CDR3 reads TGTTCCAGCAGCGAGGGACAGTCTGTCTGGAACACCATATATTTT.

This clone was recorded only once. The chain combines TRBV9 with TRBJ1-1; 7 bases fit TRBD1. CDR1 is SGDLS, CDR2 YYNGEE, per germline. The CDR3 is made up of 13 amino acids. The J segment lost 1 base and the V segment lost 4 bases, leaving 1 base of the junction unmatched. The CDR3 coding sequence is TGTGCCAGCAGCACAGGGGCGAACACTGAAGCTTTCTTT. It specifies CASSTGANTEAFF.

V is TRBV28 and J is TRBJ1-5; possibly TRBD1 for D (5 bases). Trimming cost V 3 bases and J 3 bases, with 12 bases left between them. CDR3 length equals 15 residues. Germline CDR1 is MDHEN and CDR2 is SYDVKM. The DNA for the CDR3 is TGTGCCAGCAGTTTGTCAGGGTTAATCAATCAGCCCCAGCATTTT. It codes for CASSLSGLINQPQHF. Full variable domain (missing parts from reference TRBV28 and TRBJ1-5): DVKVTQSSRYLVKRTGEKVFLECVQDMDHENMFWYRQDPGLGLRLIYFSYDVKMKEKGDIPEGYSVSREKKERFSLILESASTNQTSMYLCASSLSGLINQPQHFGDGTRLSIL.

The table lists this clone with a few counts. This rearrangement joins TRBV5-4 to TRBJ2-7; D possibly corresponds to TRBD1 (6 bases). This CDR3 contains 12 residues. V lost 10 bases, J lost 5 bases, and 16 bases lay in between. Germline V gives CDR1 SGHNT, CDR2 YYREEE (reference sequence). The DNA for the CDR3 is TGTGCCGTAAAGGGGGAACCTGACGAGCAGTACTTC. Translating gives CAVKGEPDEQYF.

The CDR3 DNA reads as TGTGCCAGCTCAACGCAAACTAGCGGGAGGGCTGTTGAGCAGTTCTTC. This encodes CASSTQTSGRAVEQFF. J is TRBJ2-1 and V is TRBV18, with 13 bases aligning to TRBD2. V lost 5 bases and J lost 9; bases outside the gene matches: 10. The germline V gene encodes CDR1 KGHSH and CDR2 LQKENI. CDR3 length equals 16 residues.

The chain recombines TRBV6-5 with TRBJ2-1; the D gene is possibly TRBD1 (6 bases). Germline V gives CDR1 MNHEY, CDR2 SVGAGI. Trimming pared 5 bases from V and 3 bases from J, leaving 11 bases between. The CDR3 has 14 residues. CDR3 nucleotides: TGTGCCAGCAGTCTAACGGACAGCTACAATGAGCAGTTCTTC. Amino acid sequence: CASSLTDSYNEQFF.

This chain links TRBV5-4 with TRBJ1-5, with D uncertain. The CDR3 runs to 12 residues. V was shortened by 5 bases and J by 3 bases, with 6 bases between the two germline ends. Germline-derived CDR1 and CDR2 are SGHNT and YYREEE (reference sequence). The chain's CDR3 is CASSENNQPQHF. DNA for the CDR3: TGTGCCAGCAGTGAGAACAATCAGCCCCAGCATTTT.

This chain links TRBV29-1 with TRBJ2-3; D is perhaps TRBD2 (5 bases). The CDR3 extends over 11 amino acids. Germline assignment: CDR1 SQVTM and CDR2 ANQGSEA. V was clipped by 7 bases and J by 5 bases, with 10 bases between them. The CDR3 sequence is CSGTGVDTQYF. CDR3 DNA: TGCAGCGGTACCGGGGTAGATACGCAGTATTTT.

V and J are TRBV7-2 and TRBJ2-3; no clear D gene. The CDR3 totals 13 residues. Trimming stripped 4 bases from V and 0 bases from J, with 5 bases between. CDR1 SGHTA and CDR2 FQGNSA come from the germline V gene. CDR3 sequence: CASSSTSTDTQYF. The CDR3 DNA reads TGTGCCAGCAGCTCGACTAGCACAGATACGCAGTATTTT.

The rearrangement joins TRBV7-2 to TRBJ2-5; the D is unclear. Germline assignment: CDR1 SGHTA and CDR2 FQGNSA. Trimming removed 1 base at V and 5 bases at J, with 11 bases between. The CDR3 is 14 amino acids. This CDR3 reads CASSLGRSWETQYF. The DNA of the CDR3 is TGTGCCAGCAGCTTAGGGCGGTCGTGGGAGACCCAGTACTTC.

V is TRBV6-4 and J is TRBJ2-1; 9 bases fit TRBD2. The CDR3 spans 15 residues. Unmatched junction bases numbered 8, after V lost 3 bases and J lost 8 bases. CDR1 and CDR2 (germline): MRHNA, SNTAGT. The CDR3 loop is CASSERSSGMYEQFF. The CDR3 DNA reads TGTGCCAGCAGTGAGCGCTCTAGCGGGATGTATGAGCAGTTCTTC.

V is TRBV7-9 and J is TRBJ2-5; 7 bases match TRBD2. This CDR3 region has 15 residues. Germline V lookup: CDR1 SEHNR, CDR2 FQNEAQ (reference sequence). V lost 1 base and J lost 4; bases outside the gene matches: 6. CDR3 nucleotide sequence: TGTGCCAGCAGCTTAGTCAAGCGGGATGGAGAGACCCAGTACTTC. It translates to CASSLVKRDGETQYF.

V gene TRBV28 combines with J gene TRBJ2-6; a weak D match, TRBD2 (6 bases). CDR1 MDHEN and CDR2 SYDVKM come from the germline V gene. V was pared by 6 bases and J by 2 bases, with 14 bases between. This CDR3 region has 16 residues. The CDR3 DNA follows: TGTGCCAGCAGCGAGGAGGGAGCCGCTGGGGCCAACGTCCTGACTTTC. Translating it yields CASSEEGAAGANVLTF.

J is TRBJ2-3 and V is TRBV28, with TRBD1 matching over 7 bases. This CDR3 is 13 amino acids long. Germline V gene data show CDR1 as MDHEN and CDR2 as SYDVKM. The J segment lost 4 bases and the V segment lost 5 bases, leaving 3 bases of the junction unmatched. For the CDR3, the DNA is TGTGCCAGCAGTGGGGGACAGCCAGATACGCAGTATTTT. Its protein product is CASSGGQPDTQYF.

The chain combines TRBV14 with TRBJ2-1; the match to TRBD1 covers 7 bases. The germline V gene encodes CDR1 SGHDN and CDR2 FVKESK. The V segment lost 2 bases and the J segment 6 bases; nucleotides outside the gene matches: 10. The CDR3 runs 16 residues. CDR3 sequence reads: CASSQRLQGMGNEQFF. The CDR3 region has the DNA TGTGCCAGCAGCCAAAGACTACAGGGGATGGGCAATGAGCAGTTCTTC.

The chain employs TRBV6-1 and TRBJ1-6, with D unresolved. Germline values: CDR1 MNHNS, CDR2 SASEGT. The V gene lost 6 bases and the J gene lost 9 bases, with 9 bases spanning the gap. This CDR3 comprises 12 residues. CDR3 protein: CASREAGSPLHF. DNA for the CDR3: TGTGCCAGCAGAGAGGCGGGTTCACCCCTCCACTTT.

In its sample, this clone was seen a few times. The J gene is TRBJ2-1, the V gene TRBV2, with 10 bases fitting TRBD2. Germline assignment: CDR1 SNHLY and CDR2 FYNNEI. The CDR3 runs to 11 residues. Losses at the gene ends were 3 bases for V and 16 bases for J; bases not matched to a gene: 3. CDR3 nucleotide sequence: TGTGCCAGCAGTGAGGAGCGGGAGGGATTCTTC. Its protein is CASSEEREGFF.

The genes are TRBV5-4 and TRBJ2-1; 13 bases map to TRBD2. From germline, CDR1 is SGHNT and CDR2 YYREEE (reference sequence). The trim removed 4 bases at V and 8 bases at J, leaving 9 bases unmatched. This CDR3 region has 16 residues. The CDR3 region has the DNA TGTGCCAGCAGCCGATCTCAAGGACTAGCGGGAGATGAGCAGTTCTTC. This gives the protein CASSRSQGLAGDEQFF.

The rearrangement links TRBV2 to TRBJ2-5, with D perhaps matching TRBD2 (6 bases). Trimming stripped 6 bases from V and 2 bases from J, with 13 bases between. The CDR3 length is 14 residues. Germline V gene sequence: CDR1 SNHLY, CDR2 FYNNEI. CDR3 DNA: TGTGCCAGCAGCGGGACTTCATATCAAGAGACCCAGTACTTC. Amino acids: CASSGTSYQETQYF.

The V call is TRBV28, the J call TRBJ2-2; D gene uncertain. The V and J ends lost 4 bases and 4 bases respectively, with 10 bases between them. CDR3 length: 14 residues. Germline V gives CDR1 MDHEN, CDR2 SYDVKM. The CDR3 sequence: CASSSPGPTGELFF. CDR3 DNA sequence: TGTGCCAGCAGTTCACCGGGTCCCACCGGGGAGCTGTTTTTT. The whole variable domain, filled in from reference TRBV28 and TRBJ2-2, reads DVKVTQSSRYLVKRTGEKVFLECVQDMDHENMFWYRQDPGLGLRLIYFSYDVKMKEKGDIPEGYSVSREKKERFSLILESASTNQTSMYLCASSSPGPTGELFFGEGSRLTVL.

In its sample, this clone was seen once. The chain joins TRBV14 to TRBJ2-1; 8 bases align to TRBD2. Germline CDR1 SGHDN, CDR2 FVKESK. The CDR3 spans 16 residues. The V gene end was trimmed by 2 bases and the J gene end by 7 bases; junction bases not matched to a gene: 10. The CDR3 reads CASSQRQAGEENEQFF. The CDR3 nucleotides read TGTGCCAGCAGCCAAAGACAAGCGGGAGAAGAGAATGAGCAGTTCTTC.

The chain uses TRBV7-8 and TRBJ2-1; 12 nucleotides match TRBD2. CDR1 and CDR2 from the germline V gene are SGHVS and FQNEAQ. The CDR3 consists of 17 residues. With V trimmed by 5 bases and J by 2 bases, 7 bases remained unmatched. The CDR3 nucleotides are TGTGCCAGCAGCCAAGGGGCTAGCGGGAGGGCCTACAATGAGCAGTTCTTC. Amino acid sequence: CASSQGASGRAYNEQFF.

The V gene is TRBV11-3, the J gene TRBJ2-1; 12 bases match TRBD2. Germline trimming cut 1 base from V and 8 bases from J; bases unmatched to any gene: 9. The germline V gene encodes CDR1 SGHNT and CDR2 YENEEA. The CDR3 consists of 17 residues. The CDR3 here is CASSLVASGRASDEQFF. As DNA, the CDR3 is TGTGCCAGCAGCTTAGTGGCTAGCGGGAGGGCCAGCGATGAGCAGTTCTTC.

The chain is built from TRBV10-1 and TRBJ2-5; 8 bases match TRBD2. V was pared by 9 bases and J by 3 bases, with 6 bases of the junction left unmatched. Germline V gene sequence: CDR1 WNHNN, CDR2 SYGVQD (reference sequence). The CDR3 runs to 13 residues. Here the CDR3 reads CASLSGEKETQYF. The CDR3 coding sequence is TGCGCCAGTCTTAGCGGGGAAAAAGAGACCCAGTACTTC.